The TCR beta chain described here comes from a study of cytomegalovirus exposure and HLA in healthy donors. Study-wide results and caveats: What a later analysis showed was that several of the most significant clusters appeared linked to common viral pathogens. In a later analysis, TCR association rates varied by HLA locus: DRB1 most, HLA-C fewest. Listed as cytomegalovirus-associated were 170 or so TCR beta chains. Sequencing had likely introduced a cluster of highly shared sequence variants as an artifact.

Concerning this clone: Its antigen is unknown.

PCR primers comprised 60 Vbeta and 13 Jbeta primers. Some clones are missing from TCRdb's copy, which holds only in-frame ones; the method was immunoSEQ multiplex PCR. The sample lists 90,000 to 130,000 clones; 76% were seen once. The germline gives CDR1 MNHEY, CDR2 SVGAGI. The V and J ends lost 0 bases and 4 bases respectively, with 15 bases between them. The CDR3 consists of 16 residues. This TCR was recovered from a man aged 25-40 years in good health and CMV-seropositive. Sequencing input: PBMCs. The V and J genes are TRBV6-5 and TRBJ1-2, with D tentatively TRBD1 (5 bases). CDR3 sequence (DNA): TGTGCCAGCAGTTACTCGCGGGGGAGCGGAAGCTATGGCTACACCTTC. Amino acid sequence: CASSYSRGSGSYGYTF.